The clone carrying this T cell receptor (beta chain) has ten or more counts. What it binds is not known. This record belongs to a study of T-cell reconstitution after alpha-beta-depleted transplantation in children. General study points: T-cell numbers and diversity one year post-transplant derived largely from freshly generated T cells.

The CDR3 sequence is 15 residues long. The germline V gene encodes CDR1 SGHTA and CDR2 FQGTGA. V lost 3 bases and J lost 8, with 17 bases in between. Unique molecular identifiers were used to barcode this TCRbeta library. TCRdb reanalysed the PCR reads using MiXCR and keeps one entry per CDR3 protein. The table has hundreds of thousands of distinct CDR3 sequences, approximately 11% seen once. This specimen was PBMCs, taken before TCRalphabeta/CD19-depleted stem cell transplant. J is TRBJ2-1 and V is TRBV7-3, with a weak D call TRBD2 (5 bases). The clonotype comes from a child under three years old with acute myeloid leukemia, due to receive a stem cell transplant. CDR3 sequence: CASSLAVPGKDEQFF. CDR3 nucleotide sequence: TGTGCCAGCAGCTTGGCCGTCCCGGGGAAGGATGAGCAGTTCTTC. Variable domain in full (rest from reference TRBV7-3 and TRBJ2-1): GAGVSQTPSNKVTEKGKYVELRCDPISGHTALYWYRQSLGQGPEFLIYFQGTGAADDSGLPNDRFFAVRPEGSVSTLKIQRTERGDSAVYLCASSLAVPGKDEQFFGPGTRLTVL.